This TCR beta chain appears in the sequencing data of a study of human T cells and chemical hapten exposure. The CDR3 loop spans 13 amino acids. Per the germline V gene, CDR1 is MNHNS and CDR2 is SASEGT. Comments on this clonotype: A junction boundary mismatches the germline segment, possibly from a read error.

Described time point: pre-sensitization, week 0. Stated treatment: therapeutic diphenylcyclopropenone sensitization with weekly scalp DPC. One entry per CDR3 protein, called by TCRdb with MiXCR from the RACE reads. The sample holds about 93,000 distinct CDR3 sequences, 7.5% to 9.5% seen once. This TCR derives from a man aged 40-49 years with alopecia areata. Some clones in this sample may be carry-over from other donors' samples. The chain has TRBV6-1 and TRBJ1-1, with D maybe TRBD1 (5 bases). The sample consisted of whole blood, taken in connection with sensitization to the hapten diphenylcyclopropenone (DPC). The CDR3 nucleotides are TGTGTCAGCAGCCCGACAGAGAACACTGAAGCTTTCTTT. It is translated as CVSSPTENTEAFF.